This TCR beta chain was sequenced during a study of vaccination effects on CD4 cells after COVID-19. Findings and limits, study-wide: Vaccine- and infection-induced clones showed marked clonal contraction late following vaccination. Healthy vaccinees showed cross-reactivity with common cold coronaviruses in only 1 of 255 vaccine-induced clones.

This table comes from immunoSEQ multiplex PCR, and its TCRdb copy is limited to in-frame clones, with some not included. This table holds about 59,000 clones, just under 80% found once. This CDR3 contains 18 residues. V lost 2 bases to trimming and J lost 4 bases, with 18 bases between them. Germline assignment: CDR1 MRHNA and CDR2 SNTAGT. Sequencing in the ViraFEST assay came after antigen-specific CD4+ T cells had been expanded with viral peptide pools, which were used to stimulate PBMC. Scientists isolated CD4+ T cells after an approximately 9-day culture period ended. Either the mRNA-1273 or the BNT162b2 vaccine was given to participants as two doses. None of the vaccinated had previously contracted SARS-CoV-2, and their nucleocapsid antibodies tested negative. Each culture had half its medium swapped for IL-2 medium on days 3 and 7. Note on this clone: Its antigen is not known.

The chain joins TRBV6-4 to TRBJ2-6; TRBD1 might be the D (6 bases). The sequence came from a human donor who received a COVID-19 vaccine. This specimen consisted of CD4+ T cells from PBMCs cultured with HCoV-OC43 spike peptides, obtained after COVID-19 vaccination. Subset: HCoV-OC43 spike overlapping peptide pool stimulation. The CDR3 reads CASSDRHFTGKGANVLTF. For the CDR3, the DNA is TGTGCCAGCAGTGACCGCCACTTCACAGGGAAAGGGGCCAACGTCCTGACTTTC.